This entry lists 27 T cell receptor beta chains sequenced from one sample in a study of blood T cells in healthy people across ages. Alongside a J-beta primer mix, a sample-barcoded 5' primer served in a second PCR lasting roughly 6 to 11 cycles. TCRdb processed the 5' RACE reads anew with MiXCR; each CDR3 protein has one entry. There are about 680,000 distinct CDR3 sequences in the sample; around 45% occur only once, and 25% to 35% lies in the top ten. The specimen sequenced was blood. The receptors were sampled from a woman between 55 and 75 years old in good health.

This chain joins TRBV6-5 and TRBJ1-2; D is unclear. With 0 bases removed from V and 7 bases from J, the gap between germline ends came to 9 bases. This CDR3 comprises 13 residues. The germline gives CDR1 MNHEY, CDR2 SVGAGI. The CDR3 nucleotides read TGTGCCAGCAGTTACTCAAGGGTGGGTGGCTACACCTTC. Amino acid sequence: CASSYSRVGGYTF.

A remark on this clonotype: One end of the junction varies from germline; a read error may be responsible. CDR3 sequence: CSARLAGGNTDTLYF. The CDR3 region has the DNA TGCAGTGCTCGTTTAGCGGGAGGGAACACAGATACGCTGTATTTT. The chain links TRBV20-1 to TRBJ2-3; 11 bases fit TRBD2. CDR3 length: 15 residues. Germline-derived CDR1 and CDR2 are DFQATT and SNEGSKA (reference sequence).

This clonotype was counted many times. CDR3 bases: TGTGCCAGCAGTGCCTTGTGGGTACAGTACTTC. Translation gives CASSALWVQYF. The chain combines TRBV2 with TRBJ2-7; D unresolved. The germline gives CDR1 SNHLY, CDR2 FYNNEI. The length of the CDR3 is 11 residues. The V and J ends lost 4 bases and 10 bases respectively, with 11 bases between them.

This clonotype has just a few counts. The chain carries TRBV9 and TRBJ2-1, with D possibly matching TRBD1 (5 bases). The V and J ends lost 1 base and 8 bases respectively, with 13 bases between them. Germline values: CDR1 SGDLS, CDR2 YYNGEE. The CDR3 is 14 residues long. CDR3 residues: CASSVNGEGDEQFF. The CDR3 DNA sequence: TGTGCCAGCAGCGTAAATGGGGAAGGGGATGAGCAGTTCTTC.

This clonotype showed up just a few times. The chain employs TRBV5-5 and TRBJ2-1; D unresolved. Trimming removed 1 base at V and 0 bases at J, with 8 bases between. The V gene's germline CDR1 is SGHKS and CDR2 YYEKEE (reference sequence). The CDR3 is 15 residues long. The CDR3 protein is CASSLWQSSYNEQFF. As DNA, the CDR3 is TGTGCCAGCAGCTTGTGGCAGAGCTCCTACAATGAGCAGTTCTTC.

The chain carries TRBV2 and TRBJ2-1, with D possibly matching TRBD2 (5 bases). V lost 8 bases to trimming and J lost 7 bases, with 15 bases between them. Germline values: CDR1 SNHLY, CDR2 FYNNEI. The CDR3 contains 13 residues. CDR3 in amino acids: CASRGEGRNEQFF. The CDR3 region has the DNA TGTGCCAGCCGGGGAGAGGGAAGGAATGAGCAGTTCTTC.

This clonotype has only a few counts. The rearrangement joins TRBV7-2 to TRBJ1-2, with no clear D. Trimming took off 0 bases at V and 3 bases at J, with 5 bases between the two ends. The CDR3 has 13 residues. CDR1 and CDR2 (germline): SGHTA, FQGNSA. CDR3 amino acids: CASSLATDYGYTF. CDR3 DNA: TGTGCCAGCAGCTTAGCGACTGACTATGGCTACACCTTC.

This chain links TRBV12-3 or TRBV12-4 with TRBJ2-5; TRBD2 matches 8 bases. The CDR3 is 17 residues long. V was clipped by 3 bases and J by 11 bases; unmatched bases: 20. Here the CDR3 DNA reads TGTGCCAGCAGTTTTGCTAGCGGGTCTCTTGTATACAATGAGCAGTACTTC. Translating it yields CASSFASGSLVYNEQYF.

This clonotype was counted only a few times. V and J are TRBV12-3 or TRBV12-4 and TRBJ1-5; D gene uncertain. V was clipped by 2 bases and J by 4 bases, with 6 bases between them. This CDR3 has 13 residues. This chain's CDR3 is CASSLRGNQPQHF. Written as DNA, the CDR3 is TGTGCCAGCAGTTTACGTGGTAATCAGCCCCAGCATTTT.

On this clonotype itself: Its ends do not fully match the called genes, so a read error is possible. This rearrangement joins TRBV29-1 to TRBJ2-3, with 11 nucleotides matching TRBD2. The CDR3 contains 13 residues. Per the germline V gene, CDR1 is SQVTM and CDR2 is ANQGSEA. CDR3 residues: CGVAGLAVDTQYF. The CDR3 nucleotides read TGCGGCGTCGCGGGACTAGCGGTAGATACGCAGTATTTT.

V usage is TRBV12-3 or TRBV12-4 and J usage is TRBJ2-7; D perhaps matches TRBD1 (5 bases). The CDR3 sequence is 15 residues long. Trimming pared 2 bases from V and 2 bases from J, leaving 13 bases between. The CDR3 DNA reads TGTGCCAGCAGTTTACGTGGGATGGGGCCCTACGAGCAGTACTTC. Translated: CASSLRGMGPYEQYF.

This clonotype came up a few times. CDR3 region: CASSLQYEAFF. DNA of the CDR3: TGTGCCAGCAGCCTACAGTATGAAGCTTTCTTT. The rearrangement uses TRBV2 and TRBJ1-1, with D unresolved. The CDR3 runs 11 residues. From germline, CDR1 is SNHLY and CDR2 FYNNEI. V was trimmed by 6 bases and J by 7 bases, leaving 9 bases between them.

Note on this clonotype: One end of the junction is discordant with germline, which a read error may explain. The genes are TRBV6-2 or TRBV6-3 and TRBJ2-3; D assignment may be TRBD1 or TRBD2 (5 bases each). Germline V gene data show CDR1 as MNHEY and CDR2 as SVGEGT. The CDR3 is 17 amino acids. The CDR3 here is CANSYSLTGTRTDTQYF. Here the CDR3 DNA reads TGTGCCAACAGTTACTCACTAACGGGGACGCGCACAGATACGCAGTATTTT.

In this sample, this clonotype turned up once. The chain carries TRBV7-2 and TRBJ1-2; maybe TRBD1 (6 bases). Trimming cost V 5 bases and J 8 bases, with 18 bases left between them. Germline CDR1 reads SGHTA; CDR2 reads FQGNSA. The CDR3 has 14 residues. CDR3 amino acids: CASSLSAGAWGYTF. In DNA form, the CDR3 reads TGTGCCAGCAGCCTCTCGGCGGGGGCCTGGGGCTACACCTTC.

This clonotype was counted ten times or more. The J gene is TRBJ2-1, the V gene TRBV4-2; no firm D call. Germline V CDR1 and CDR2: LGHNA, YNFKEQ. V was trimmed by 2 bases and J by 10 bases, leaving 6 bases between them. The CDR3 runs to 11 residues. CDR3 sequence: CASSQQKEQFF. CDR3 bases: TGTGCCAGCAGCCAACAAAAGGAGCAGTTCTTC.

This clonotype turned up a few times. The chain is built from TRBV29-1 and TRBJ2-5; 11 positions match TRBD2. The ends lost 7 bases at V and 1 base at J; junction bases unmatched: 2. This CDR3 comprises 13 residues. Per the germline V gene, CDR1 is SQVTM and CDR2 is ANQGSEA. Here the CDR3 reads CSGGLAGQETQYF. CDR3 nucleotide sequence: TGCAGCGGCGGACTAGCGGGCCAAGAGACCCAGTACTTC.

The chain uses TRBV29-1 and TRBJ1-2, with D possibly matching TRBD1 (6 bases). Trimming pared 0 bases from V and 8 bases from J, leaving 16 bases between. Germline CDR1 SQVTM, CDR2 ANQGSEA. The length of the CDR3 is 14 residues. For the CDR3, the DNA is TGCAGCGTTGAAGATCGGGAAGGGGGGATGGGCTACACCTTC. This codes for CSVEDREGGMGYTF.

This clonotype was seen repeatedly, ten times or more. This chain joins TRBV4-3 and TRBJ2-2; tentative D call: TRBD1 (5 bases). Germline V lookup: CDR1 LGHNA, CDR2 YSLEER. V lost 5 bases and J 2 bases, leaving 18 bases between the germline ends. The CDR3 loop spans 17 amino acids. The CDR3 loop reads CASSMQGRWGNTGELFF. Written as DNA, the CDR3 is TGCGCCAGCAGCATGCAGGGTCGGTGGGGAAACACCGGGGAGCTGTTTTTT.

Regarding this clonotype: One junction end does not reproduce the germline sequence, and a read error may be involved. The chain carries TRBV6-2 or TRBV6-3 and TRBJ1-2; D remains unclear. Germline-derived CDR1 and CDR2 are MNHEY and SVGEGT. CDR3 length equals 13 residues. As DNA, the CDR3 is TGTACCAGCAGTTACGGGTACATCTATGGCTACACCTTC. Its protein product is CTSSYGYIYGYTF.

This clonotype was observed a handful of times. The V call is TRBV14, the J call TRBJ2-7; 9 nucleotides match TRBD1. CDR1 SGHDN and CDR2 FVKESK come from the germline V gene. The CDR3 spans 15 residues. The J segment lost 5 bases and the V segment lost 3 bases, leaving 8 bases of the junction unmatched. In DNA form, the CDR3 reads TGTGCCAGCAGCCACACAGGGGGCATCCTCGACGAGCAGTACTTC. Translation gives CASSHTGGILDEQYF.

The chain employs TRBV7-7 and TRBJ2-1; D uncertain. The J call may not be correct, given that the DNA end is closer to TRBJ2-7. The CDR3 is made up of 15 amino acids. CDR1 is SSHAT and CDR2 is FNYEAQ in the germline V gene (reference sequence). The CDR3 nucleotides read TGTGCCAGCAGCCCCACCTCGAGCTCCTACAATGAGCAGTACTTC. This translates into CASSPTSSSYNEQYF.

V usage is TRBV20-1 and J usage is TRBJ2-7, with D possibly being TRBD1 or TRBD2 (7 bases each). The J call is in doubt because the DNA end fits TRBJ2-5 better. This CDR3 region has 13 residues. CDR1 is DFQATT, CDR2 SNEGSKA, per germline (reference sequence). CDR3 coding DNA: TGCAGTGCTAAAAAGCAGGGGGGGGAGACCCAGTACTTC. This translates into CSAKKQGGETQYF.

There are a few counts of this clonotype. The chain has TRBV6-6 and TRBJ2-7, with 10 positions matching TRBD2. The germline V gene encodes CDR1 MNHNY and CDR2 SVGAGI (reference sequence). The CDR3 is 16 amino acids. The V and J ends lost 4 bases and 4 bases, in that order; junction bases with no gene match: 10. This CDR3 reads CASSSTLAGTPYEQYF. Written as DNA, the CDR3 is TGTGCCAGCAGTTCGACACTAGCGGGAACTCCTTACGAGCAGTACTTC.

This rearrangement joins TRBV18 to TRBJ1-1; D gene unclear. V dropped 2 bases and J dropped 1 base, with 8 bases sitting between them. Germline V gene lookup returns CDR1 KGHSH and CDR2 LQKENI. The CDR3 has 14 amino acids. In DNA, the CDR3 is TGTGCCAGCTCACCAACAGTTCAGAACACTGAAGCTTTCTTT. It yields the protein CASSPTVQNTEAFF.

This clonotype was observed a handful of times. The V and J genes are TRBV13 and TRBJ2-1; D is possibly TRBD2 (5 bases). V was shortened by 4 bases and J by 2 bases, with 15 bases between the two germline ends. Germline lookup yields CDR1 PRHDT and CDR2 FYEKMQ (reference sequence). The CDR3 runs 16 residues. The CDR3 region is CASSSASHNTYNEQFF. DNA for the CDR3: TGTGCCAGCAGCTCAGCTAGCCACAATACCTACAATGAGCAGTTCTTC. The full variable domain, its missing parts supplied by reference TRBV13 and TRBJ2-1, is AAGVIQSPRHLIKEKRETATLKCYPIPRHDTVYWYQQGPGQDPQFLISFYEKMQSDKGSIPDRFSAQQFSDYHSELNMSSLELGDSALYFCASSSASHNTYNEQFFGPGTRLTVL.

This rearrangement joins TRBV2 to TRBJ2-1; 7 nucleotides align to TRBD2. The V segment lost 3 bases and the J segment 7 bases; nucleotides outside the gene matches: 15. Germline V gives CDR1 SNHLY, CDR2 FYNNEI. This CDR3 comprises 17 residues. The CDR3 coding sequence is TGTGCCAGCAGTGACGGGTTAGCGGGCCGGATTCGTAATGAGCAGTTCTTC. Translated: CASSDGLAGRIRNEQFF.

For this clonotype: Being one base from a much bigger clone, this may be a read error. This rearrangement joins TRBV7-2 to TRBJ1-1; D might be TRBD1 (6 bases). Germline CDR1 reads SGHTA; CDR2 reads FQGNSA. Trimming removed 5 bases at V and 6 bases at J, with 13 bases between. The CDR3 contains 13 residues. The CDR3 loop is CASSATPGAEAFF. The CDR3 DNA reads TGTGCCAGCAGCGCCACCCCAGGGGCTGAAGCTTTCTTT.